This T cell receptor beta chain was found in a study of blood T cells in healthy people across ages (dated by TCRdb to the mid-2010s). Study-wide context: In model experiments, template switching captured roughly one uniquely barcoded TCR beta cDNA molecule for every two T cells. Using deep sequencing normalized with unique cDNA molecular identifiers, the study measured how TCR beta repertoire diversity changes with age. The donors were divided into four age groups: young (average roughly 17 years), middle-aged (under 40), aged (62) and long-lived (roughly 88). To avoid experimental bias, donors of different ages were distributed randomly across sequencing lanes. The study analyzed two additional independent replicas of 1 million unique cDNA reads from the same blood draw for two donors, one aged 18 to 30 and one aged 80 or older.

CDR1 and CDR2 were assigned from the germline V gene as SGHTA and FQGTGA. The CDR3 runs 13 amino acids, cysteine and phenylalanine included. Only the CDR3 DNA stays, 39 bases, in frame from base 1. V is cut by 0 bases and J by 0 bases, and the space between the germline ends is 2 bases. General findings and caveats noted by the study authors: Compared with the aged group, the long-lived group had more naive CD4+ T cells, fewer expanded clones and increased TCR diversity, suggesting age selection. Because the CMV infection status of the donors was unknown, age-related changes in expanded clonotypes may potentially have been confounded. As age increased, observed TCR beta diversity per million T cells dropped in a roughly linear way, and a significant reduction was already evident by age 40. Total diversity estimates from one million sequenced T cells were considered lower bounds and underestimates. Because profiling used bulk unsorted PBMCs, naive and antigen-experienced compartments could not be compared conclusively. A strong correlation was found between observed TCR beta diversity and the percentage of naive T cells measured by flow cytometry.

As regards this clonotype: Its antigen is still unknown. Nothing much larger sits one base from this clone, and base qualities are not available.

Library preparation was by 5' RACE. Instrument used: Illumina HiSeq 2500. A second PCR of about 7 to 12 cycles was run with a J-beta primer mix and a sample-barcoded 5' primer. A template-switch 5' adaptor carrying 12 random nucleotides introduced a unique molecular identifier onto each TCR beta cDNA molecule. Each sample yielded at least 3 million CDR3-containing paired-end reads. First-strand cDNA synthesis was performed from all RNA using the Mint cDNA synthesis kit, with priming by a TRBC-specific oligonucleotide. After uracil-DNA glycosylase treatment, a first 18-cycle PCR used universal primers M1SS and BC2_uni_R on all cDNA. The authors' pipeline ran thus. For normalization, 1 million high-quality reads, each with a distinct molecular identifier, were randomly selected from each sample. Instead of being binned into consensus sequences, reads with shared molecular identifiers were discarded. CDR3 identification, clonotype clustering and error correction used MiTCR with a Q25 quality threshold and the strictest error-elimination algorithm. A nonparametric unseen species model with Euler transformation was used to estimate a lower bound on total TCR beta diversity. The raw public reads went through TCRdb reprocessing: fastp at Q25, MiXCR clone calling, in-frame beta chains kept. Every CDR3 protein is listed once, alongside the most common genes and DNA of its rows. The V and J calls here are based on TCRdb, not the publication. This sample lists about a million distinct CDR3 sequences; 35% to 40% were detected once. In total, the top ten clones hold around 13% of the sample.

Systemically healthy Caucasian individuals from Russia, some 36 in total and aged roughly 6 to 95 years, were included as donors. Ten milliliters of peripheral blood were drawn from each donor into EDTA-treated Vacutainer tubes. Ficoll-Paque density-gradient centrifugation was used to isolate PBMCs, with at least 6.5 million per sample. Total RNA, at least 5.5 micrograms per sample, was extracted from PBMCs with Trizol reagent. For every donor, an aliquot of PBMCs went through flow cytometry to measure the percentages of naive CD45RAhigh/CD27high T cells. The rearrangement combines TRBV7-3 with TRBJ2-5; the D segment cannot be called with confidence. The TCR originated in a man between 18 and 35 years old in good health. The specimen sequenced was blood. The CDR3 reads CASSLTHQETQYF. The nucleotide sequence is TGTGCCAGCAGCTTAACTCACCAAGAGACCCAGTACTTC.